A single sample gave rise to the 21 T cell receptor beta chains below, sequenced in a study of cytomegalovirus exposure and HLA in healthy donors. It was with 60 Vbeta and 13 Jbeta primers that the PCR ran. Measured with immunoSEQ multiplex PCR; TCRdb has only the in-frame clones, and not every one. The data contain under 200,000 clones, 68% of them seen just once; the ten biggest clones take up 2.8%. The sample comprised PBMCs. All receptors come from a woman in her thirties or forties in good health and CMV-seropositive.

The J gene is TRBJ2-2, the V gene TRBV4-3; TRBD2 might be the D (7 bases). CDR1 and CDR2 (germline): LGHNA, YSLEER. The CDR3 consists of 16 residues. The V end was cut by 4 bases, the J end by 2 bases, with 14 bases between. As DNA, the CDR3 is TGCGCCAGCAGCCCGCATGGGGGGGGCAACACCGGGGAGCTGTTTTTT. Translation: CASSPHGGGNTGELFF.

The V gene is TRBV6-6, the J gene TRBJ2-1, with no clear D. The CDR3 totals 16 residues. From germline, CDR1 is MNHNY and CDR2 SVGAGI (reference sequence). The V end was cut by 2 bases, the J end by 0 bases, with 11 bases between. The CDR3 protein is CASSYPYGYSYNEQFF. CDR3 DNA sequence: TGTGCCAGCAGTTACCCCTACGGGTACTCCTACAATGAGCAGTTCTTC.

This clone was picked up a small number of times. The chain is built from TRBV29-1 and TRBJ2-5; TRBD1 might be the D (5 bases). Trimming took 4 bases from V and 1 from J, leaving 7 bases between them. The CDR3 sequence is 12 residues long. Germline CDR1 is SQVTM and CDR2 is ANQGSEA. CDR3 coding DNA: TGCAGCGTTGTAGGGGTCCAAGAGACCCAGTACTTC. This translates into CSVVGVQETQYF.

This chain joins TRBV4-1 and TRBJ1-1; 7 nucleotides agree with TRBD1. In germline, CDR1 is MGHRA, CDR2 YSYEKL. With 0 bases clipped from V and 3 bases from J, the junction kept 10 bases outside the gene matches. The CDR3 is 17 residues long. CDR3 in amino acids: CASSQEGGGKGDTEAFF. Written as DNA, the CDR3 is TGCGCCAGCAGCCAAGAAGGAGGGGGCAAAGGGGACACTGAAGCTTTCTTT.

V is TRBV2 and J is TRBJ2-7; 8 positions match TRBD1. The CDR3 sequence is 13 residues long. Losses at the gene ends were 7 bases for V and 5 bases for J; bases not matched to a gene: 7. Per germline, CDR1 SNHLY and CDR2 FYNNEI. This CDR3 reads CASNLDRDDEQYF. CDR3 in DNA: TGTGCCAGCAACCTGGACAGGGACGACGAGCAGTACTTC.

V usage is TRBV10-3 and J usage is TRBJ2-5; 13 positions match TRBD2. Germline assignment: CDR1 ENHRY and CDR2 SYGVKD. The CDR3 totals 18 residues. With V trimmed by 10 bases and J by 0 bases, 14 bases remained unmatched. The CDR3 loop is CATYPGLAGMTYQETQYF. The CDR3 DNA reads TGTGCCACCTACCCGGGACTAGCGGGGATGACGTACCAAGAGACCCAGTACTTC.

The V call is TRBV11-2, the J call TRBJ2-2; no definite D call. Deletions cut 0 bases from V and 0 bases from J, with 8 bases between. Germline CDR1 is SGHAT and CDR2 is FQNNGV. The CDR3 is made up of 16 amino acids. The CDR3, as DNA: TGTGCCAGCAGCTTAGAGACACCCACGAACACCGGGGAGCTGTTTTTT. This translates into CASSLETPTNTGELFF. Together with reference TRBV11-2 and TRBJ2-2, the CDR3 gives the full variable domain: EAGVAQSPRYKIIEKRQSVAFWCNPISGHATLYWYQQILGQGPKLLIQFQNNGVVDDSQLPKDRFSAERLKGVDSTLKIQPAKLEDSAVYLCASSLETPTNTGELFFGEGSRLTVL.

The chain is built from TRBV5-1 and TRBJ1-1; D may be TRBD1 (6 bases). V dropped 2 bases and J dropped 0 bases, with 11 bases sitting between them. This CDR3 has 15 amino acids. Germline CDR1 SGHRS, CDR2 YFSETQ. CDR3: CASSLLDSLNTEAFF. CDR3 DNA sequence: TGCGCCAGCAGCTTACTGGACAGCTTGAACACTGAAGCTTTCTTT.

The chain carries TRBV15 and TRBJ1-6; tentative D call: TRBD1 (6 bases). Germline-derived CDR1 and CDR2 are LNHNV and YYDKDF (reference sequence). This CDR3 has 14 residues. V lost 5 bases and J lost 5, with 10 bases in between. The CDR3 spells CATSRRTDNSPLHF. The CDR3 DNA follows: TGTGCCACCAGCCGAAGGACAGATAATTCACCCCTCCACTTT.

This chain connects TRBV7-9 to TRBJ1-2, with a weak D call TRBD1 (6 bases). CDR1 is SEHNR and CDR2 is FQNEAQ in the germline V gene (reference sequence). The CDR3 length is 15 residues. V was shortened by 5 bases and J by 2 bases, with 15 bases between the two germline ends. CDR3 in amino acids: CASSQTGGWNYGYTF. The CDR3 DNA reads as TGTGCCAGCAGCCAGACAGGCGGGTGGAACTATGGCTACACCTTC.

The rearrangement links TRBV5-4 to TRBJ2-7; TRBD2 is a possible D gene (5 bases). V shed 5 bases and J shed 5 bases, with 20 bases lying between them. Per germline, CDR1 SGHNT and CDR2 YYREEE (reference sequence). CDR3 size: 15 residues. DNA for the CDR3: TGTGCCAGCAGTCAACCGGGGAGACCGACCCACGAGCAGTACTTC. This codes for CASSQPGRPTHEQYF.

For this clone: Other DNA variants within this sample encode the same CDR3. Here the CDR3 reads CSGIQGAETQYF. The CDR3 nucleotides are TGCAGCGGAATACAGGGGGCAGAGACCCAGTACTTC. This sequence joins TRBV29-1 and TRBJ2-5, with 9 bases aligning to TRBD1. CDR1 SQVTM and CDR2 ANQGSEA come from the germline V gene. The CDR3 consists of 12 residues. V lost 7 bases and J lost 4; bases outside the gene matches: 4. The full variable domain, with the rest looked up from reference TRBV29-1 and TRBJ2-5, is SAVISQKPSRDICQRGTSLTIQCQVDSQVTMMFWYRQQPGQSLTLIATANQGSEATYESGFVIDKFPISRPNLTFSTLTVSNMSPEDSSIYLCSGIQGAETQYFGPGTRLLVL.

The chain combines TRBV20-1 with TRBJ2-2; D gene unclear. The CDR3 contains 11 residues. In germline, CDR1 is DFQATT, CDR2 SNEGSKA (reference sequence). Trimming pared 3 bases from V and 6 bases from J, leaving 5 bases between. The CDR3 is CSARGPGELFF. The CDR3 DNA reads as TGCAGTGCTAGGGGCCCCGGGGAGCTGTTTTTT.

The chain links TRBV9 to TRBJ2-1; 7 bases map to TRBD2. The V segment lost 1 base and the J segment 8 bases; nucleotides outside the gene matches: 12. The CDR3 consists of 16 residues. Germline CDR1 SGDLS, CDR2 YYNGEE. The CDR3 DNA follows: TGTGCCAGCAGCGTAACCGGGGTCTTAAGCGGGGATGAGCAGTTCTTC. Protein sequence: CASSVTGVLSGDEQFF.

The CDR3 protein is CASSVVAGGGEQYF. The CDR3 coding sequence is TGTGCCAGCAGCGTGGTAGCGGGAGGGGGAGAGCAGTACTTC. The chain carries TRBV9 and TRBJ2-7; 11 bases are a match to TRBD2. The CDR3 has 14 amino acids. The J segment lost 7 bases and the V segment lost 2 bases, leaving 5 bases of the junction unmatched. Germline V gene lookup returns CDR1 SGDLS and CDR2 YYNGEE.

This rearrangement joins TRBV6-1 to TRBJ2-3; TRBD1 matches at 9 bases. The CDR3 sequence is 17 residues long. Germline V gene data show CDR1 as MNHNS and CDR2 as SASEGT. After removal of 0 bases from V and 6 bases from J, the junction contained 10 bases not matched to a gene. CDR3 DNA: TGTGCCAGCAGTGAAGCGCGCACAGGGGGCGCTTCGGATACGCAGTATTTT. It specifies CASSEARTGGASDTQYF.

This clone was counted between two and nine times. This chain joins TRBV7-2 and TRBJ2-7; D gene unclear. This CDR3 region has 14 residues. Germline CDR1 SGHTA, CDR2 FQGNSA. Trimming stripped 0 bases from V and 5 bases from J, with 11 bases between. The CDR3 DNA sequence: TGTGCCAGCAGCTTAGCGCGCAGGAACCACGAGCAGTACTTC. It specifies CASSLARRNHEQYF.

The DNA of the CDR3 is TGTGCCAGTCAGGCAGGGGCGATCGCTGAAGCTTTCTTT. It codes for CASQAGAIAEAFF. V and J are TRBV6-6 and TRBJ1-1; D may be TRBD1 (6 bases). The CDR3 extends over 13 amino acids. V lost 9 bases and J 6 bases, leaving 17 bases between the germline ends. Germline V CDR1 and CDR2: MNHNY, SVGAGI (reference sequence).

The chain recombines TRBV28 with TRBJ1-1, with D tentatively TRBD1 (6 bases). The V end was cut by 3 bases, the J end by 5 bases, with 16 bases between. In germline, CDR1 is MDHEN, CDR2 SYDVKM. The CDR3 extends over 15 amino acids. CDR3: CASSFNLGARTEAFF. The CDR3 DNA reads TGTGCCAGCAGTTTTAATCTGGGGGCGCGGACTGAAGCTTTCTTT.

This clone was observed a single time. The junction and the germline gene differ at one end; a read error may be behind it. The chain employs TRBV9 and TRBJ1-5; D is possibly TRBD1 (6 bases). Germline V gene lookup returns CDR1 SGDLS and CDR2 YYNGEE. The CDR3 consists of 13 residues. The DNA of the CDR3 is TGTGCCAGTTCCCGGGACACCCATCAGCCCCAGAATTTT. Amino acids: CASSRDTHQPQNF.

This sequence joins TRBV27 and TRBJ2-1; tentative D call: TRBD1 (5 bases). This CDR3 region has 14 residues. Germline values: CDR1 MNHEY, CDR2 SMNVEV (reference sequence). V lost 2 bases to trimming and J lost 3 bases, with 8 bases between them. The CDR3 bases are TGTGCCAGCAGTTTACAGGGAATCTACAATGAGCAGTTCTTC. It encodes CASSLQGIYNEQFF.